This T cell receptor beta chain was found in a study of radiation and T cells in renal cell carcinoma. To note about this clone: Its antigen is unknown.

Sequenced by immunoSEQ multiplex PCR; TCRdb stores in-frame clones only, minus some. The sample records about 170,000 clones, about 87% being singletons. Findings and caveats of the study: Top tumor clonotypes rose in blood 2 weeks post-radiation, then contracted.

Time point meaning: blood 4 weeks post-SBRT, at nephrectomy. The sample's treatment: 15 Gy SBRT to primary tumor, nephrectomy 4 weeks later. Nephrectomy followed 15 Gy stereotactic body radiation by 4 weeks. This renal cell carcinoma was of the clear cell type. The receptor comes from a woman between 50 and 59 years old with renal cell carcinoma. Specimen: blood, collected from a patient whose treatment included radiotherapy and nephrectomy.

CDR3 nucleotide sequence: TGCGCCAGCAGCGAAGGACTAGCGGCGAACACCGGGGAGCTGTTTTTT. It is translated as CASSEGLAANTGELFF. This rearrangement joins TRBV5-1 to TRBJ2-2; 10 nucleotides match TRBD2. This CDR3 is 16 amino acids long. The junction had 3 bases not matched to a gene; V was cut back by 4 bases and J by 0 bases. Looked up from germline, CDR1 is SGHRS and CDR2 is YFSETQ. The entire variable domain, with the rest obtained from reference TRBV5-1 and TRBJ2-2, is as follows: KAGVTQTPRYLIKTRGQQVTLSCSPISGHRSVSWYQQTPGQGLQFLFEYFSETQRNKGNFPGRFSGRQFSNSRSEMNVSTLELGDSALYLCASSEGLAANTGELFFGEGSRLTVL.